Reported below is one TCR beta chain. The data were obtained in a study of blood T cell repertoires in COVID-19. Turning to the study itself: Samples of COVID-19 (acute and convalescent) were obtained from the United States, Italy and Spain. The cDNA or gDNA used as material had been derived from T cells, B-cell-depleted T cells, or PBMCs.

In the original analysis: Amplification with reference gene primers provided the estimates of nucleated cell counts. Libraries were prepared by immunoSEQ multiplex PCR; TCRdb keeps only in-frame clonotypes and omits some of them. The V and J calls and clone size were taken over from that table, and D and trimming were inferred from the DNA. The table includes 25,000 to 30,000 clones, more than 75% detected once. V was cut by 0 bases and J by 3 bases, with 15 bases left in between. The CDR3 runs 16 residues. Germline values: CDR1 LGHDT, CDR2 YNNKEL (reference sequence). Sequencing used peripheral blood. This chain links TRBV3-1 (or the pseudogene TRBV3-2) with TRBJ2-7; D is possibly TRBD2 (6 bases). This receptor was obtained from a woman in her seventies with acute or convalescent COVID-19. The DNA of the CDR3 is TGTGCCAGCAGCCAAGACTCGGCACTAGCAAGCTACGAGCAGTACTTC. Translating it yields CASSQDSALASYEQYF.